These 21 T cell receptor beta chains share one sample of origin, sequenced in a study of OX40 agonist ivuxolimab in advanced cancers. Repertoires were generated with immunoSEQ multiplex PCR, while TCRdb's copy carries only in-frame clones and drops some. The profile covers 60,000 to 100,000 clones, with about 90% appearing a single time and approximately 0.54% taken by the ten largest. The source material was CD4+ or CD8+ T cells sorted from blood, sampled in a trial of the OX40 agonist ivuxolimab. The receptors derive from an adult with an advanced solid tumor such as melanoma, head and neck, liver or kidney cancer.

This CDR3 is CASSLVAGVNTEAFF. For the CDR3, the DNA is TGTGCCAGCAGCTTAGTCGCAGGGGTGAACACTGAAGCTTTCTTT. The chain recombines TRBV11-2 with TRBJ1-1; a weak D match, TRBD1 (6 bases). The CDR3 covers 15 residues. Trimming stripped 1 base from V and 0 bases from J, with 9 bases between. Germline CDR1 reads SGHAT; CDR2 reads FQNNGV.

As regards this clone: A junction end diverges from the germline sequence, so it may reflect a read error. The V call is TRBV7-6, the J call TRBJ2-1; 8 bases align to TRBD2. The CDR3 covers 15 residues. Germline-derived CDR1 and CDR2 are SGHVS and FNYEAQ. CDR3 sequence reads: CASSLDGRAYNEQFF. The CDR3 nucleotides read TGTGCCAGCAGCTTAGACGGGAGGGCCTATAATGAGCAGTTCTTC.

This clone was seen just once. The chain joins TRBV6-4 to TRBJ2-1; 13 bases align to TRBD2. CDR1 is MRHNA, CDR2 SNTAGT, per germline. This CDR3 has 16 residues. V shed 5 bases and J 7 bases; nucleotides not matched to a gene: 8. The CDR3 DNA is TGTGCCAGCAGTCCGTGGACTAGCGGGAGTTATAATGAGCAGTTCTTC. Protein: CASSPWTSGSYNEQFF.

This clone was observed a few times. V is TRBV30 and J is TRBJ1-1; no firm D call. Trimming cost V 5 bases and J 1 base, with 5 bases left between them. CDR3 length: 11 residues. Germline-derived CDR1 and CDR2 are GTSNPN and SVGIG (reference sequence). The CDR3 bases are TGTGCCTGGGCAACGAACACTGAAGCTTTCTTT. Residues: CAWATNTEAFF.

This chain connects TRBV7-9 to TRBJ2-3; D possibly corresponds to TRBD2 (5 bases). The germline V and J ends were trimmed by 5 bases and 0 bases, with 15 bases remaining between them. The CDR3 covers 16 residues. Germline lookup yields CDR1 SEHNR and CDR2 FQNEAQ (reference sequence). Here the CDR3 reads CASSKNSVRSTDTQYF. The DNA for the CDR3 is TGTGCCAGCAGCAAAAATAGCGTACGTAGCACAGATACGCAGTATTTT.

The chain joins TRBV5-1 to TRBJ2-5; 8 nucleotides match TRBD1. The DNA end favors TRBJ2-7, so the J call may be wrong. Germline V CDR1 and CDR2: SGHRS, YFSETQ. The CDR3 extends over 17 amino acids. CDR3 region: CASSNSLRGRSSYEQYF. CDR3 in DNA: TGCGCCAGCAGCAATAGCCTCAGGGGGCGGAGCTCCTACGAGCAGTACTTC.

The rearrangement joins TRBV5-1 to TRBJ1-2; the D gene is possibly TRBD1 (5 bases). Germline CDR1 SGHRS, CDR2 YFSETQ. Trimming took 4 bases from V and 8 from J, leaving 15 bases between them. The CDR3 contains 13 residues. This CDR3 is CASSPGTIEGYTF. The CDR3 bases are TGCGCCAGCAGCCCCGGGACCATCGAGGGCTACACCTTC.

The rearrangement uses TRBV11-2 and TRBJ2-7; 11 bases line up with TRBD2. This CDR3 has 15 amino acids. After removal of 3 bases from V and 4 bases from J, the junction contained 5 bases not matched to a gene. Germline V gene data show CDR1 as SGHAT and CDR2 as FQNNGV. The CDR3 region has the DNA TGTGCCAGCAGCTTCGACGGGACTAGCGGTTACGAGCAGTACTTC. Its translation is CASSFDGTSGYEQYF.

V gene TRBV5-1 combines with J gene TRBJ1-1, with a tentative D call TRBD1 (5 bases). Germline CDR1 SGHRS, CDR2 YFSETQ. The CDR3 consists of 16 residues. The germline V and J ends were trimmed by 6 bases and 1 base, with 19 bases remaining between them. DNA of the CDR3: TGCGCCAGCACCCTTAACCGCGGGACTAAGAACACTGAAGCTTTCTTT. Translation gives CASTLNRGTKNTEAFF.

This clone has a handful of counts. This rearrangement joins TRBV5-1 to TRBJ1-1; 7 nucleotides align to TRBD1. CDR1 is SGHRS and CDR2 is YFSETQ in the germline V gene. This CDR3 spans 12 amino acids. The V gene end was trimmed by 4 bases and the J gene end by 13 bases; junction bases not matched to a gene: 10. As DNA, the CDR3 is TGCGCCAGCAGCCCAAGGCTAGGGGGCTTTTTCTTT. The encoded protein is CASSPRLGGFFF.

This chain links TRBV27 with TRBJ1-2, with D perhaps TRBD1 (6 bases). The CDR3 spans 15 residues. Germline V CDR1 and CDR2: MNHEY, SMNVEV (reference sequence). The V gene lost 6 bases and the J gene lost 0 bases, with 14 bases spanning the gap. The CDR3 sequence is CASRGGWTANYGYTF. The CDR3 coding sequence is TGTGCCAGCAGGGGGGGATGGACAGCTAACTATGGCTACACCTTC.

The rearrangement joins TRBV21-1 to TRBJ1-3; TRBD1, the table's D call, was not compared with the DNA. TRBV21-1 is assigned pseudogene status. This CDR3 is 17 amino acids long. The CDR3 region has the DNA TGTGCCAGCAGCAGCCGATTACAGGGCGAGGATGGAAACACCATATATTTT. Translating it yields CASSSRLQGEDGNTIYF.

The J gene is TRBJ2-1, the V gene TRBV7-2, with D possibly called TRBD1 or TRBD2 (6 bases each). Between the trimmed V and J ends, which lost 2 bases and 7 bases, there was a span of 21 bases. Per the germline V gene, CDR1 is SGHTA and CDR2 is FQGNSA. The CDR3 totals 17 residues. Here the CDR3 reads CASSLMIGSGGKNEQFF. CDR3 bases: TGTGCCAGCAGCTTAATGATCGGGAGTGGGGGCAAGAATGAGCAGTTCTTC.

The gene calls are TRBV7-2 and TRBJ1-4; D gene uncertain. This CDR3 comprises 13 residues. Germline loops: CDR1 SGHTA, CDR2 FQGNSA. The V end was cut by 7 bases, the J end by 8 bases, with 14 bases between. CDR3 in amino acids: CASTIPGSEKLFF. Written as DNA, the CDR3 is TGTGCCAGCACCATACCGGGATCCGAAAAACTGTTTTTT.

This clone is a singleton in its sample. The chain employs TRBV11-2 and TRBJ1-1, with 9 bases aligning to TRBD1. V dropped 5 bases and J dropped 2; count of bases not matched to a gene: 12. CDR1 and CDR2 (germline): SGHAT, FQNNGV. The CDR3 covers 17 residues. CDR3 DNA sequence: TGTGCCAGCAGCCTGGGAACTACAGGGGGCCTTAACACTGAAGCTTTCTTT. This encodes CASSLGTTGGLNTEAFF. Together with reference TRBV11-2 and TRBJ1-1, the CDR3 gives the full variable domain: EAGVAQSPRYKIIEKRQSVAFWCNPISGHATLYWYQQILGQGPKLLIQFQNNGVVDDSQLPKDRFSAERLKGVDSTLKIQPAKLEDSAVYLCASSLGTTGGLNTEAFFGQGTRLTVV.

This clone was seen a few times. The J gene is TRBJ2-7, the V gene TRBV30, with 7 bases matching TRBD2. V shed 2 bases, J shed 3 bases, and the junction held 4 bases outside the gene matches. Germline assignment: CDR1 GTSNPN and CDR2 SVGIG (reference sequence). The CDR3 spans 13 residues. The CDR3 reads CAWSKSGNYEQYF. In nucleotides, the CDR3 is TGTGCCTGGAGTAAAAGCGGGAACTACGAGCAGTACTTC.

This rearrangement joins TRBV20-1 to TRBJ2-7; D is ambiguous. Trimming took off 0 bases at V and 6 bases at J, with 6 bases between the two ends. This CDR3 contains 11 residues. The germline V gene encodes CDR1 DFQATT and CDR2 SNEGSKA (reference sequence). In nucleotides, the CDR3 is TGCAGTGCTAGAGAGGACGGCGAGCAGTACTTC. It specifies CSAREDGEQYF.

The gene calls are TRBV29-1 and TRBJ1-1; D call uncertain. V lost 6 bases, J lost 2 bases, and 13 bases lay in between. The CDR3 runs to 13 residues. Per germline, CDR1 SQVTM and CDR2 ANQGSEA. The chain's CDR3 is CSVSAGGNTEAFF. The CDR3 nucleotides read TGCAGCGTCTCCGCGGGCGGAAACACTGAAGCTTTCTTT.

The chain couples TRBV6-5 to TRBJ1-2, with 8 nucleotides matching TRBD1. Germline values: CDR1 MNHEY, CDR2 SVGAGI. V gave up 2 bases and J gave up 8 bases; unmatched junction bases: 4. CDR3 size: 13 residues. DNA for the CDR3: TGTGCCAGCAGTTACGCCAGGGGGCAAGGCTACACCTTC. Its protein product is CASSYARGQGYTF.

The chain uses TRBV7-2 and TRBJ2-5; 16 positions agree with TRBD2. The CDR3 is made up of 17 amino acids. J was trimmed by 5 bases and V by 5 bases; bases with no gene match: 8. Germline-derived CDR1 and CDR2 are SGHTA and FQGNSA. CDR3 in amino acids: CASSAQGLAGGRETQYF. Written as DNA, the CDR3 is TGTGCCAGCAGCGCACAGGGACTAGCGGGGGGGCGGGAGACCCAGTACTTC.

This sequence joins TRBV9 and TRBJ2-5, with D possibly TRBD2 on 5 matching bases. V lost 0 bases, J lost 2 bases, and 5 bases lay in between. This CDR3 spans 13 amino acids. Germline-derived CDR1 and CDR2 are SGDLS and YYNGEE. CDR3 protein: CASSVGLQETQYF. The CDR3 region has the DNA TGTGCCAGCAGCGTAGGACTACAAGAGACCCAGTACTTC. The complete variable domain, with remaining parts taken from reference TRBV9 and TRBJ2-5, reads DSGVTQTPKHLITATGQRVTLRCSPRSGDLSVYWYQQSLDQGLQFLIQYYNGEERAKGNILERFSAQQFPDLHSELNLSSLELGDSALYFCASSVGLQETQYFGPGTRLLVL.